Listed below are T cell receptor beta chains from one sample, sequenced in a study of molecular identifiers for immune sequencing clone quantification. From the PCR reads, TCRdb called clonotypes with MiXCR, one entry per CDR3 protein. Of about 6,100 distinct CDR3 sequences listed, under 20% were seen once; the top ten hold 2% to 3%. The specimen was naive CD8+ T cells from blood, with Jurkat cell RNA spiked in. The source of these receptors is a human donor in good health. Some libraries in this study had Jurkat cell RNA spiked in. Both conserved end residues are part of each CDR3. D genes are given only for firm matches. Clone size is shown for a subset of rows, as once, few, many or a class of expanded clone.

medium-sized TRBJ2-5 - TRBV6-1 TGTGCCAGCAGCCAGCCGGGGCTCGGGGAGACCCAGTACTTC CASSQPGLGETQYF
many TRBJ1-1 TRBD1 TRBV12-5 TGTGCTAGTGATCCCACAGGGGTCACTGAAGCTTTCTTT CASDPTGVTEAFF
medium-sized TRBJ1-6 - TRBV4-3 TGCGCCAGCAGCCAAGACGGGTTTAATAATTCACCCCTCCACTTT CASSQDGFNNSPLHF
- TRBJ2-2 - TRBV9 TGTGCCAGCAGTGCTAGGGGTGGCGGGATCGCGAACGCCGGGGAGCTGTTTTTT CASSARGGGIANAGELFF
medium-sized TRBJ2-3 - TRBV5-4 TGTGCCAGCAGCCCACCGGGACTCCCCTCAGATACGCAGTATTTT CASSPPGLPSDTQYF
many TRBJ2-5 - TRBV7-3 TGTGCCAGCAGCTTGAGCGGAGACCTCCAGGAGACCCAGTACTTC CASSLSGDLQETQYF
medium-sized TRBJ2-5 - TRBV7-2 TGTGCCAGCAGCTTAATCACAGGCGAAGAGACCCAGTACTTC CASSLITGEETQYF
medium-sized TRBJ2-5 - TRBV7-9 TGTGCCAGCAGCCCCGGGACCCAAGAGACCCAGTACTTC CASSPGTQETQYF
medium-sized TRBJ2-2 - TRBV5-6 TGTGCCAGCAGCTTGGCCGCCCAGGGAAGGTCCGGGGAGCTGTTTTTT CASSLAAQGRSGELFF
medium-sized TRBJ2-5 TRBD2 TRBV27 TGTGCCAGCACTAGGACTAGCGGGAGGGAAGAGACCCAGTACTTC CASTRTSGREETQYF
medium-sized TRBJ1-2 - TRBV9 TGTGCCAGCAGCGCCCAAGTACAGTCCCCGGTGCTCTATGGCTACACCTTC CASSAQVQSPVLYGYTF
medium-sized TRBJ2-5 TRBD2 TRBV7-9 TGTGCCAGCAGCGCCCGACTAGCGGGAGATGCCCAACTCCTGCAGACCCAGTACTTC CASSARLAGDAQLLQTQYF
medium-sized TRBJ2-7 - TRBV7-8 TGTGCCAGCAGGGGGGCATCGGACTACGAGCAGTACTTC CASRGASDYEQYF
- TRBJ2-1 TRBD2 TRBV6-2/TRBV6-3 TGTGCCAGCAGCCGACTAGCGGGAGCTTATGATGAGCAGTTCTTC CASSRLAGAYDEQFF
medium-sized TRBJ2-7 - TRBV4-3 TGCGCCAGCAGCCAGCTACGTGACAGTTACTACGAGCAGTACTTC CASSQLRDSYYEQYF
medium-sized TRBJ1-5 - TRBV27 TGTGCCAGCAGACGGGGCAATCAGCCCCAGCATTTT CASRRGNQPQHF
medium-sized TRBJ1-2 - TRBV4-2 TGTGCCAGCAGCCAAGATGTCGGGGGGCAGTACTATGGCTACACCTTC CASSQDVGGQYYGYTF
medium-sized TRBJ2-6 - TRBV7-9 TGTGCCAGCAGCTCCAACAGGGATTCTGGGGCCAACGTCCTGACTTTC CASSSNRDSGANVLTF
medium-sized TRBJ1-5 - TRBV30 TGTGCCTGGAGTCCAGGGTTAAGCAATCAGCCCCAGCATTTT CAWSPGLSNQPQHF
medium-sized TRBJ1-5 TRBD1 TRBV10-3 TGTGCCATCAGTGAGTTTGACAGGGGGTCCCCGAATCAGCCCCAGCATTTT CAISEFDRGSPNQPQHF
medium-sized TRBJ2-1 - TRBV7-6 TGTGCCAGCAGCCCGGGGGCTAGCGGACTGGGGGATGAGCAGTTCTTC CASSPGASGLGDEQFF
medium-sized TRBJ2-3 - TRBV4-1 TGCGCCAGCAGCCCCAGGGGGGTCAGCGGGGGCACAGATACGCAGTATTTT CASSPRGVSGGTDTQYF
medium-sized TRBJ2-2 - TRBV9 TGTGCCAGCAGTGCCCCCACCGGGACTGACACCGGGGAGCTGTTTTTT CASSAPTGTDTGELFF
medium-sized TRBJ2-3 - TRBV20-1 TGCAGTGCTAGGGGGGAGAATACAGATACGCAGTATTTT CSARGENTDTQYF
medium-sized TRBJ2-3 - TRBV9 TGTGCCAGCAGCGTAGAGGTAGCGGTAAGCACAGATACGCAGTATTTT CASSVEVAVSTDTQYF
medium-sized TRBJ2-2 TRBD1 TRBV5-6 TGTGCCAGCAGCTTCCAGGGGGCGAGCACCGGGGAGCTGTTTTTT CASSFQGASTGELFF
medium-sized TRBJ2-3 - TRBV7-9 TGTGCCAGCAGCCCGGCGGGGATGCCAGATACGCAGTATTTT CASSPAGMPDTQYF
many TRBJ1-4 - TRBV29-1 TGCAGCGGGGGTTCGGGGGGGGGTTGGACTTTT CSGGSGGGWTF
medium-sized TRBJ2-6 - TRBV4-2 TGTGCCAGCAGCCAAACCAAATTCCCGGGGTCAGGGGCCAACGTCCTGACTTTC CASSQTKFPGSGANVLTF
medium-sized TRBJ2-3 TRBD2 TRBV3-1 TGTGCCAGCAGCCAAGAAATGACTAGCGGCACAGATACGCAGTATTTT CASSQEMTSGTDTQYF
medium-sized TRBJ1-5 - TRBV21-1 TGTGCCAGCAGCATACAGGGGGCCGGTCAGCCCCAGCATTTT CASSIQGAGQPQHF
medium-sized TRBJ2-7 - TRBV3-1 TGTGCCAGCAGCCCTGAGCTAGTTCTCGACGAGCAGTACTTC CASSPELVLDEQYF
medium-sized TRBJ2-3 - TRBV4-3 TGCGCCAGCAGCCAAGTCAGGGGGGGGAGGGCCCCGCAGTATTTT CASSQVRGGRAPQYF
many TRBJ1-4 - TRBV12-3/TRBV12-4 TGTGCCAGCAGTTTGAGACGGAATAATGAAAAACTGTTTTTT CASSLRRNNEKLFF
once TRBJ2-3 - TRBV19 TGTGCCGGTAGTATAGTCGGGGAGCCGGATACGCAGTATTTT CAGSIVGEPDTQYF
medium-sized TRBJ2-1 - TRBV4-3 TGCGCCAGCAGCCAAGACCCGGGACCCCTGAGCTCCTACAATGAGCAGTTCTTC CASSQDPGPLSSYNEQFF
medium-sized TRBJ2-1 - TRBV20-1 TGCAGTGCCCGGCTCGGGAATGAGCAGTTCTTC CSARLGNEQFF
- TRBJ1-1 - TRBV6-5 TGTGCCAGCAGACCAGGGGCCATGAACACTGAAGCTTTCTTT CASRPGAMNTEAFF
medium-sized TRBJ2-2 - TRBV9 TGTGCCAGCAGTTTAACGACAGACGGGGAGCTGTTTTTT CASSLTTDGELFF
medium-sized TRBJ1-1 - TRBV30 TGTGCCTGGAGTGTTGGGTCTGAAGCTTTCTTT CAWSVGSEAFF
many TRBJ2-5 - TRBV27 TGTGCCAGCAGTTTCGAGGTTAACTTCGGGACCCAGTACTTC CASSFEVNFGTQYF
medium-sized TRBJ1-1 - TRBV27 TGTGCCAGCAGTAACAACGCCGGGACACATACTGAAGCTTTCTTT CASSNNAGTHTEAFF
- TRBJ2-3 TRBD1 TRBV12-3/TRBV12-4 TGTGCCTGCAGTTTGGGGACAGCCACAGATACGCAGTATTTT CACSLGTATDTQYF
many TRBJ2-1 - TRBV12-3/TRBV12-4 TGTGCCAGCAGTTCCGCTCTAGCGTACAAAGGGAATGAGCAGTTCTTC CASSSALAYKGNEQFF
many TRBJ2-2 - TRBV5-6 TGTGCCAGCAGCTTCCGCAGGTTCACCGGGGAGCTGTTTTTT CASSFRRFTGELFF
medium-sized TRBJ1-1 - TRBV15 TGTGCCACCAGCAGTTTAACGGCGTACACTGAAGCTTTCTTT CATSSLTAYTEAFF
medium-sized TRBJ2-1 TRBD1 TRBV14 TGTGCCAGCAGCCAAGATGGGACAGAGTTCTTC CASSQDGTEFF
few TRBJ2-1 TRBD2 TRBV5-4 TGTGCCAGCAGCGGCGGAAGCGGGAGCTCCTACAATGAGCAGTTCTTC CASSGGSGSSYNEQFF